This record concerns one TCR beta chain sequence. This sample is part of a study of control samples from healthy donors and cancer patients. The V and J ends lost 0 bases and 2 bases, in that order; junction bases with no gene match: 3. The CDR3 is 14 residues long. Germline V gene lookup returns CDR1 SQVTM and CDR2 ANQGSEA. Data came from immunoSEQ multiplex PCR; TCRdb stores just in-frame clones and leaves some out. The sample has 150,000 to 200,000 clones; about nine tenths are singletons. Sequencing was done on a sample of blood. This sequence originates from a woman in her thirties in good health. The chain joins TRBV29-1 to TRBJ2-5; 7 bases are a match to TRBD1. CDR3: CSVEEGDSQETQYF. CDR3 nucleotides: TGCAGCGTTGAAGAGGGGGACAGTCAAGAGACCCAGTACTTC.